This TCR beta chain was captured by sequencing in a study of sequential checkpoint blockade in melanoma. At the level of the study: Arm A got nivolumab then ipilimumab; arm B the reverse, 1:1. Maintenance nivolumab came after either treatment sequence.

As for treatment: randomized to nivolumab then ipilimumab (arm A) or the reverse (arm B). Patients had received no earlier DNA-damaging chemotherapy. Some clones are missing from TCRdb's copy, which holds only in-frame ones; the method was immunoSEQ multiplex PCR. There are tens of thousands of clones in the sample; 83% occur only once, and about 17% lies in the top ten. The CDR3 covers 13 residues. The germline V and J ends were trimmed by 6 bases and 3 bases, with 14 bases remaining between them. CDR1 is SQVTM, CDR2 ANQGSEA, per germline. The clonotype comes from a human donor with melanoma. J is TRBJ1-1 and V is TRBV29-1; possibly TRBD1 for D (6 bases). The source was CD8+ T cells sorted from blood (inferred from file names), collected from a patient given nivolumab and ipilimumab in sequence. The CDR3 DNA is TGCAGCGTCGGTCCAGGGGCGGACACTGAAGCTTTCTTT. It encodes CSVGPGADTEAFF.